This TCR beta chain was sequenced in a study of blood T cell repertoires in COVID-19 (dated by TCRdb to 2020 to 2021). About the study as a whole: Samples covering the acute and convalescent phases of COVID-19 were provided by collaborators in the United States, Italy and Spain. The material from the prospective study consisted of cDNA or gDNA derived from T cells, B-cell-depleted T cells, or PBMCs. Subjects who had been exposed to COVID-19, were actively infected with it, or had recovered from it provided the deeply sampled blood TCRbeta repertoires that made up the dataset. A freely available public database, intended as a resource for researchers studying the immune response to SARS-CoV-2, is where the repertoires were released. Samples came from the ongoing ImmuneRACE study (first 160 participants) plus 1,254 subjects from 6 global collaborators. A de-identified subject ID, COVID-19 status, age in years and sex were almost always included in the sample metadata. Where available, HLA class I and class II types were taken from metadata supplied by the sample provider and were not determined by assay-based typing. Summary of the overall study and its limitations: How much clinical and demographic metadata was included differed by source and by participant, and the metadata was provided uncurated.

Regarding this clone: This clone's antigen is unknown. No base quality information exists; no much larger clone differs at one position.

TCRbeta CDR3 regions were amplified from genomic DNA using the immunoSEQ Assay, a bias-controlled multiplex PCR. The authors' analysis ran thus. The number of nucleated cells in each sample was estimated by amplification of reference gene primers within the assay. Sequence reads were collapsed and filtered to measure the absolute abundance of every unique TCRbeta CDR3 rearrangement. For each sample, productive Simpson clonality was calculated as the square root of Simpson's diversity index across productive rearrangements. In TCRdb, the immuneACCESS table is reduced to in-frame sequences with V and J assigned. These tables do not hold every clone; where another copy was compared, an unresolved V gene accounts for under half, and the others remain unexplained. The V and J calls and clone size come from that table; D and trimming were worked out from the DNA. A total of more than 150,000 clones appear in this sample, about four fifths of them only once. More than 10% of the sample is held by the ten biggest clonotypes.

One collaborating source in Seattle enrolled patients while the patients were actively infected and followed the patients over time throughout the course of disease. Collaborating institutions collected whole blood in K2EDTA tubes following their own protocols. Collaborator samples were shipped for TCRbeta analysis as frozen whole blood, isolated PBMCs, or DNA extracted from either sample type. From a lookup of the germline V gene (reference sequence), CDR1 and CDR2 are LNHDA and SQIVND. Between the V and J ends, shortened by 3 bases and 3 bases respectively, the junction contains 11 bases. Counted from cysteine to phenylalanine, this CDR3 has 15 amino acids. Left in the record is the CDR3 DNA by itself, 45 bases read in frame from the first base.

The V and J genes are TRBV19 and TRBJ1-4; 5 matching bases give a weak D call of TRBD1. What was sequenced was peripheral blood. The sequence derives from an elderly woman with COVID-19, enrolled during active disease. The base sequence is TGTGCCAGTAGTATCGCGGGGGGGGCTAATGAAAAACTGTTTTTT. Its protein reads: CASSIAGGANEKLFF.